This T cell receptor (beta chain) was found in a study of blood T cell repertoires in COVID-19. Study-level information: COVID-19 samples from acute and convalescent phases originated in the United States, Italy and Spain. Nucleic acid was either cDNA or gDNA, and it came from T cells, B-cell-depleted T cells, or PBMCs.

As handled by the study authors: Using reference gene primer amplification, nucleated cell counts were estimated. Profiled with immunoSEQ multiplex PCR; TCRdb holds only in-frame clones, not every one. V and J calls and clone size follow that table, whereas D and trimming were derived from the DNA. The data show about 270,000 clones, with about four fifths seen just once and approximately 3.1% held by the top ten. This CDR3 region has 15 residues. V was pared by 4 bases and J by 4 bases, with 6 bases of the junction left unmatched. Germline V lookup: CDR1 SGHDT, CDR2 YYEEEE. V is TRBV5-6 and J is TRBJ2-1; 9 positions match TRBD2. Specimen: peripheral blood. This TCR was recovered from a woman under 30 with acute or convalescent COVID-19. CDR3 loop: CASSPLLAGYNEQFF. The CDR3 DNA reads as TGTGCCAGCAGCCCCTTGCTAGCGGGATACAATGAGCAGTTCTTC.